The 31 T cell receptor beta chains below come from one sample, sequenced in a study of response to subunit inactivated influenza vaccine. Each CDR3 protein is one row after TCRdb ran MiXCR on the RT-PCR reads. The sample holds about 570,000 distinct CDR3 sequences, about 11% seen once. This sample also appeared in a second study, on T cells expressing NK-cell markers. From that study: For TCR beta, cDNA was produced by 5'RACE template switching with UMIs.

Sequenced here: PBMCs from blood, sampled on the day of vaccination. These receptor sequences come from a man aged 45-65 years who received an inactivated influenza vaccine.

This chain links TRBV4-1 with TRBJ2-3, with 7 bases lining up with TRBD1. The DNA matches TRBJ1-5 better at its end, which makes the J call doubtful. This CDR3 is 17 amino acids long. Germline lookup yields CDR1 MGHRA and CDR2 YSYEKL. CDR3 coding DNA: TGCGCCAGCAGCCCGAGAGGGGGCCCTGGTGATCCAGATACGCAGCATTTT. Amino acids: CASSPRGGPGDPDTQHF.

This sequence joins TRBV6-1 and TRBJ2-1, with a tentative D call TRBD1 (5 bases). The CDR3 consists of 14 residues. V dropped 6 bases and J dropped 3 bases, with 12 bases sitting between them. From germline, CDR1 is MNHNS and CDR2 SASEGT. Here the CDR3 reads CASREQVDYNEQFF. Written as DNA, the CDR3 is TGTGCCAGCAGGGAACAGGTAGACTACAATGAGCAGTTCTTC.

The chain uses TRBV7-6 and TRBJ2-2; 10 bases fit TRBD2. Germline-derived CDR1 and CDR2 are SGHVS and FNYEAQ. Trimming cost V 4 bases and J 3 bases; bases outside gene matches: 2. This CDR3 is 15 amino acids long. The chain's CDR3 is CASSSAGGYTGELFF. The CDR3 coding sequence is TGTGCCAGCAGCTCAGCGGGGGGGTACACCGGGGAGCTGTTTTTT.

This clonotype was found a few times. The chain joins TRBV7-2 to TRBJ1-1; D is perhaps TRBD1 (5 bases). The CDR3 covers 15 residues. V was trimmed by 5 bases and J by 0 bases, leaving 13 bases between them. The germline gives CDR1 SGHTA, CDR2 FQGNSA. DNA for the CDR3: TGTGCCAGCAGCCCGTCAGGGAATCTGAACACTGAAGCTTTCTTT. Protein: CASSPSGNLNTEAFF.

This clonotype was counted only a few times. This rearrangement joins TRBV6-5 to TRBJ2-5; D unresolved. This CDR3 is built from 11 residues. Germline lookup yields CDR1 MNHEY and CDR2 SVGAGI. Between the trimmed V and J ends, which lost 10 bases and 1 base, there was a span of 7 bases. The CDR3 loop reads CAIGGQETQYF. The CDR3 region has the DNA TGTGCCATCGGTGGCCAAGAGACCCAGTACTTC.

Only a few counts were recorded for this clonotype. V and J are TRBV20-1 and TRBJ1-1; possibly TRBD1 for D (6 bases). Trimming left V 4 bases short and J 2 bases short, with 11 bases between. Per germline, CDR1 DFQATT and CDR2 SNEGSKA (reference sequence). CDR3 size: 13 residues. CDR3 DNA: TGCAGTGCTAAGGACAGCTTTAACACTGAAGCTTTCTTT. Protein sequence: CSAKDSFNTEAFF.

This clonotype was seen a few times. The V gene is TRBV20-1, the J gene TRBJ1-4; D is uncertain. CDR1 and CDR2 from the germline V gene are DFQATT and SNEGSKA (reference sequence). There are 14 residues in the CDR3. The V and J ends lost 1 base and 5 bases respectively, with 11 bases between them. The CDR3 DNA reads TGCAGTGCTAGAGCGGGCTTCACGAATGAAAAACTGTTTTTT. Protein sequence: CSARAGFTNEKLFF.

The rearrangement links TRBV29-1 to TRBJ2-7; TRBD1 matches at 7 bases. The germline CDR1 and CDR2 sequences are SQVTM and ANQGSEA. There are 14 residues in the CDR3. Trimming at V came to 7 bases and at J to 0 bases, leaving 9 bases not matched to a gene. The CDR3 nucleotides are TGCAGCGCTAGGAGACAGGGTGGCTCCTACGAGCAGTACTTC. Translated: CSARRQGGSYEQYF.

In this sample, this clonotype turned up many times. The DNA for the CDR3 is TGTGCCAGCAGTACCGGGTTTTTCACCGGGGAGCTGTTTTTT. It specifies CASSTGFFTGELFF. The genes are TRBV12-3 or TRBV12-4 and TRBJ2-2; D is uncertain. The CDR3 extends over 14 amino acids. V dropped 5 bases and J dropped 4 bases, with 11 bases sitting between them.

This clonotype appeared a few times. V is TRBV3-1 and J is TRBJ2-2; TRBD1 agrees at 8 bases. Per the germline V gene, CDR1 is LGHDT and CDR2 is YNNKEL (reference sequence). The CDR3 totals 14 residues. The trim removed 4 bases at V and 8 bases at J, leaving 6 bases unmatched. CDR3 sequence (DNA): TGTGCCAGCAGCCTGACAGGGGCGGCGGGGGAGCTGTTTTTT. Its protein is CASSLTGAAGELFF. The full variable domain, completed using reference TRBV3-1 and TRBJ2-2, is DTAVSQTPKYLVTQMGNDKSIKCEQNLGHDTMYWYKQDSKKFLKIMFSYNNKELIINETVPNRFSPKSPDKAHLNLHINSLELGDSAVYFCASSLTGAAGELFFGEGSRLTVL.

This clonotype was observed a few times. This CDR3 is CASSLSRGAIDTQYF. The CDR3 coding sequence is TGCGCCAGCAGCCTATCTCGCGGGGCCATAGATACGCAGTATTTT. The chain has TRBV5-1 and TRBJ2-3, with D perhaps TRBD2 (6 bases). The V gene lost 4 bases and the J gene lost 5 bases, with 17 bases spanning the gap. This CDR3 has 15 residues. CDR1 SGHRS and CDR2 YFSETQ come from the germline V gene.

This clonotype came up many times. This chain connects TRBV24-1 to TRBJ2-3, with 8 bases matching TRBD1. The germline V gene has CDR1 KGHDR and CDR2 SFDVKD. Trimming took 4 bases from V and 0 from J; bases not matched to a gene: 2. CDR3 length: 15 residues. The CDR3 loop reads CATSDRQGSTDTQYF. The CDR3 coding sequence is TGTGCCACCAGTGACCGACAGGGGAGCACAGATACGCAGTATTTT.

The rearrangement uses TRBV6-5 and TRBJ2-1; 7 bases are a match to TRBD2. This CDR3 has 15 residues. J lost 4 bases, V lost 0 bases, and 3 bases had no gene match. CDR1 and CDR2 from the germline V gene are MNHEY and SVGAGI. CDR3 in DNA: TGTGCCAGCAGTTACTCGACGGGGGGTTACAATGAGCAGTTCTTC. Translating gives CASSYSTGGYNEQFF.

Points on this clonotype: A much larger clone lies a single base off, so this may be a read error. The CDR3 region has the DNA TGTGCCAGCAGTTTATCGGCCGGGGCCAACGTCCTGAATTTC. Encoded protein: CASSLSAGANVLNF. The chain links TRBV27 to TRBJ2-6; D is possibly TRBD1 or TRBD2 (5 bases each). The CDR3 is 14 amino acids. Germline V gene lookup returns CDR1 MNHEY and CDR2 SMNVEV (reference sequence).

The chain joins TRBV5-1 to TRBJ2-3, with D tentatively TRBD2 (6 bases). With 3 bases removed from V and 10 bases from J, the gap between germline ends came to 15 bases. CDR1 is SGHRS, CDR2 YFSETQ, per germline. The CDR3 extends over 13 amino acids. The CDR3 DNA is TGCGCCAGCAGCTCCATACTAGCTACACCGCAGTATTTT. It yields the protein CASSSILATPQYF.

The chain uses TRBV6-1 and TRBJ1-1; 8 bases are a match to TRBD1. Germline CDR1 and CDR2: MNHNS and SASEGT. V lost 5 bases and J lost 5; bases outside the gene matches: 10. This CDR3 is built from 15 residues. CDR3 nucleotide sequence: TGTGCCAGCAGTAAGGACAGGGTATCGTGGACTGAAGCTTTCTTT. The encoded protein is CASSKDRVSWTEAFF.

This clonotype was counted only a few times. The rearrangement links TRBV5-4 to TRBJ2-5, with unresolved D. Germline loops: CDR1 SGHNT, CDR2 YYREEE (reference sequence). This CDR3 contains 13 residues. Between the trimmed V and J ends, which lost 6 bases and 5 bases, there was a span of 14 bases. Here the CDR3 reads CASKDNVGETQYF. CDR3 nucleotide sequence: TGTGCCAGCAAGGATAACGTAGGGGAGACCCAGTACTTC.

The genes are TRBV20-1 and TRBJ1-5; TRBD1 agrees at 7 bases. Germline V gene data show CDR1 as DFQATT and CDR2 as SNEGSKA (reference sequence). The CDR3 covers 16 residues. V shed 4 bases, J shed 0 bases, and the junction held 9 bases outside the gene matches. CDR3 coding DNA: TGCAGTGCTACCGCTCTCACAGGGGATAGCAATCAGCCCCAGCATTTT. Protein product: CSATALTGDSNQPQHF.

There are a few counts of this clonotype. CDR3 DNA sequence: TGTGCCAGCAGCCTCCCCGGGACAGGGGGTGAAAAACTGTTTTTT. Protein: CASSLPGTGGEKLFF. The rearrangement joins TRBV7-2 to TRBJ1-4; 11 bases match TRBD1. Unmatched junction bases numbered 6, after V lost 5 bases and J lost 7 bases. CDR1 and CDR2 from the germline V gene are SGHTA and FQGNSA. This CDR3 has 15 residues.

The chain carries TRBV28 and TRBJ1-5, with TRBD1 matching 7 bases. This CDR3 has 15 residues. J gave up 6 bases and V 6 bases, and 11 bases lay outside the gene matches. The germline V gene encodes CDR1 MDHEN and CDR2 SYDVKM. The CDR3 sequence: CASSTGQGEGQPQHF. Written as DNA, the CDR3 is TGTGCCAGCAGCACGGGTCAGGGGGAAGGTCAGCCCCAGCATTTT.

CDR3 DNA: TGCAGTGCTCCTGGGGAGGGACTAGCGGGGTCCTATTTT. Amino acid sequence: CSAPGEGLAGSYF. The rearrangement uses TRBV20-1 and TRBJ2-3; TRBD2 agrees at 13 bases. Losses at the gene ends were 5 bases for V and 15 bases for J; bases not matched to a gene: 11. Per the germline V gene, CDR1 is DFQATT and CDR2 is SNEGSKA (reference sequence). The CDR3 covers 13 residues.

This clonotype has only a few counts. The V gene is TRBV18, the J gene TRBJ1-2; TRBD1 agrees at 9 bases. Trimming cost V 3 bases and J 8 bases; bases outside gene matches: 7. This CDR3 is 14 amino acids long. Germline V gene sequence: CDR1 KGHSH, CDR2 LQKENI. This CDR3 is CASSPAGQGRGYTF. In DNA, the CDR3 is TGTGCCAGCTCACCCGCGGGACAGGGAAGAGGCTACACCTTC.

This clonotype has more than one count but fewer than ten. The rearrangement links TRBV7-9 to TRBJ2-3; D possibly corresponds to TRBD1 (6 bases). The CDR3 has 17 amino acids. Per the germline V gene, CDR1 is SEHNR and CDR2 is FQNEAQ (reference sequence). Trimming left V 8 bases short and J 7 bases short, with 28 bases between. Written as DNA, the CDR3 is TGTGCCAGCCGACCGAGGGGAAAGGGCAGGGACATGAATACGCAGTATTTT. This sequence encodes CASRPRGKGRDMNTQYF.

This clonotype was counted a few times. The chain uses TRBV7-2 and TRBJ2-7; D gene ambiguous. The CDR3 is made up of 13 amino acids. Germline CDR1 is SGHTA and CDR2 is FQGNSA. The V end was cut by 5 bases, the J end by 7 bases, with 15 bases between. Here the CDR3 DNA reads TGTGCCAGCAGCCCAGCAATCGCTAGGGAGCAGTACTTC. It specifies CASSPAIAREQYF.

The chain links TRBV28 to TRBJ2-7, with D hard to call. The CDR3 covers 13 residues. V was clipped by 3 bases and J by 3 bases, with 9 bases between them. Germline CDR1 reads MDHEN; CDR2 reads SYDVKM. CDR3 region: CASSFSQSYEQYF. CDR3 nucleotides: TGTGCCAGCAGTTTTTCCCAGAGCTACGAGCAGTACTTC.

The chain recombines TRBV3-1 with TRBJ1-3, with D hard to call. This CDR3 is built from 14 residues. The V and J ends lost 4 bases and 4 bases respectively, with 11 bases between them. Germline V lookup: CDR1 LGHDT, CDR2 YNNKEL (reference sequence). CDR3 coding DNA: TGTGCCAGCAGCCTTCCCGCGGGAGGAAACACCATATATTTT. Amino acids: CASSLPAGGNTIYF.

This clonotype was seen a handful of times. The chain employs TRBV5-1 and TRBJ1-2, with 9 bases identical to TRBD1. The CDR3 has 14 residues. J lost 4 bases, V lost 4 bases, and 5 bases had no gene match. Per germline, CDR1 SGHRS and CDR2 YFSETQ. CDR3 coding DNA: TGCGCCAGCAGCCAGGGACAGGGAGGCTATGGCTACACCTTC. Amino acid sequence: CASSQGQGGYGYTF.

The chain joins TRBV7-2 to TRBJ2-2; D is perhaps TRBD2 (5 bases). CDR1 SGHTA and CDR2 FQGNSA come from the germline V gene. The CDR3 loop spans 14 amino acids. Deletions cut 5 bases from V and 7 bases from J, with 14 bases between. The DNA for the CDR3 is TGTGCCAGCAGCCAAGAGCGGCTCAGCGGGGAGCTGTTTTTT. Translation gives CASSQERLSGELFF.

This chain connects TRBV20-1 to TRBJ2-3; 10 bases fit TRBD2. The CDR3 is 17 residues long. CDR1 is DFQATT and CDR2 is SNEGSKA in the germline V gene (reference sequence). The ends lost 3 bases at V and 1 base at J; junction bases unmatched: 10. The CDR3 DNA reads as TGCAGTGCTAGGGGGCTCCGGACTAGCGGACGCACAGATACGCAGTATTTT. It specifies CSARGLRTSGRTDTQYF.

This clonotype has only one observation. The CDR3 is CASSRAGLSSYEQYF. The CDR3 coding sequence is TGTGCCAGCAGCCGTGCGGGTCTAAGCTCCTACGAGCAGTACTTC. The chain recombines TRBV5-4 with TRBJ2-7; the D gene is possibly TRBD2 (5 bases). Per the germline V gene, CDR1 is SGHNT and CDR2 is YYREEE (reference sequence). Trimming stripped 4 bases from V and 0 bases from J, with 14 bases between. This CDR3 has 15 amino acids.

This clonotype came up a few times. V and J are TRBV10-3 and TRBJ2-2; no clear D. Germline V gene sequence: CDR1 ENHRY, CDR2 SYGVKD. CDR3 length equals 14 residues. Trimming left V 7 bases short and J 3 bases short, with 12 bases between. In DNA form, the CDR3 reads TGTGCCATCAACCAGGACGGTTACACCGGGGAGCTGTTTTTT. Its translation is CAINQDGYTGELFF.